Below are 16 T cell receptor beta chains sequenced from a single sample in a study of brain T cells in children with intractable seizures. Libraries were prepared by immunoSEQ multiplex PCR; TCRdb keeps only in-frame clonotypes and omits some of them. The sample has about 22,000 clones, 85% to 95% seen once. The source material was peripheral blood, sampled at surgery. These receptors originate from a boy between 5 and 17 years old with focal cortical dysplasia and intractable seizures.

This clone was recorded once. V usage is TRBV15 and J usage is TRBJ1-2; tentative D call: TRBD1 (6 bases). The CDR3 covers 16 residues. Trimming took off 5 bases at V and 4 bases at J, with 20 bases between the two ends. Germline loops: CDR1 LNHNV, CDR2 YYDKDF (reference sequence). The CDR3 nucleotides are TGTGCCACCAGCGAGACCGACAGGTTCCGGGGCTATGGCTACACCTTC. The encoded protein is CATSETDRFRGYGYTF.

This chain joins TRBV13 and TRBJ2-2; D uncertain. The CDR3 is 14 amino acids. Germline lookup yields CDR1 PRHDT and CDR2 FYEKMQ (reference sequence). V lost 2 bases, J lost 1 base, and 5 bases lay in between. CDR3 DNA sequence: TGTGCCAGCAGCTTACTAGAGAACACCGGGGAGCTGTTTTTT. Protein: CASSLLENTGELFF.

The chain combines TRBV20-1 with TRBJ2-2; 7 bases match TRBD2. The germline gives CDR1 DFQATT, CDR2 SNEGSKA (reference sequence). This CDR3 has 15 residues. V lost 3 bases, J lost 7 bases, and 11 bases stayed unmatched. CDR3: CSASLVSGGIGELFF. The CDR3 nucleotides are TGCAGTGCTAGTCTTGTTTCCGGGGGGATCGGGGAGCTGTTTTTT.

CDR3 coding DNA: TGTGCCAGCAGCCAATCCTTGTTGTGGGCGCAGTATTTT. Its translation: CASSQSLLWAQYF. This sequence joins TRBV7-9 and TRBJ2-3; D is unclear. The ends were cut back, 5 bases at V and 10 bases at J, with 16 bases in the middle. The CDR3 has 13 residues. CDR1 is SEHNR, CDR2 FQNEAQ, per germline (reference sequence).

The chain couples TRBV19 to TRBJ1-1, with D uncertain. The V gene's germline CDR1 is LNHDA and CDR2 SQIVND (reference sequence). V shed 8 bases and J shed 4 bases, with 20 bases lying between them. The CDR3 consists of 15 residues. In nucleotides, the CDR3 is TGTGCCAGTCTGTCGACTGGCCGGCCGCTCACTGAAGCTTTCTTT. Translation: CASLSTGRPLTEAFF.

The chain recombines TRBV5-1 with TRBJ2-7; possible D gene TRBD2, 5 bases. The V gene lost 0 bases and the J gene lost 6 bases, with 16 bases spanning the gap. Germline CDR1 reads SGHRS; CDR2 reads YFSETQ. This CDR3 contains 15 residues. Here the CDR3 reads CASSLVSNVGGEQYF. The CDR3 nucleotides read TGCGCCAGCAGCTTGGTTTCAAACGTTGGAGGCGAGCAGTACTTC.

This chain uses TRBV3-1 (or the pseudogene TRBV3-2) with TRBJ2-7, with 8 bases matching TRBD1. V lost 8 bases to trimming and J lost 0 bases; unmatched junction nucleotides: 3. The CDR3 loop spans 13 amino acids. Germline loops: CDR1 LGHDT, CDR2 YNNKEL (reference sequence). The CDR3 protein is CASRQGSSYEQYF. CDR3 coding DNA: TGTGCCAGCCGACAGGGGAGCTCCTACGAGCAGTACTTC.

This chain uses TRBV3-1 (or the pseudogene TRBV3-2) with TRBJ1-6; D is possibly TRBD1 (5 bases). The CDR3 length is 17 residues. Germline V CDR1 and CDR2: LGHDT, YNNKEL (reference sequence). V lost 0 bases and J 0 bases, leaving 9 bases between the germline ends. CDR3 protein: CASSQDEGTSYNSPLHF. For the CDR3, the DNA is TGTGCCAGCAGCCAAGATGAAGGGACCTCCTATAATTCACCCCTCCACTTT.

This rearrangement joins TRBV6-6 to TRBJ2-2; D is unresolved. The length of the CDR3 is 13 residues. Trimming took off 4 bases at V and 6 bases at J, with 9 bases between the two ends. Germline CDR1 is MNHNY and CDR2 is SVGAGI (reference sequence). CDR3 DNA: TGTGCCAGCAGTTTCCTGATAGCCGGGGAGCTGTTTTTT. This gives the protein CASSFLIAGELFF.

The chain uses TRBV28 and TRBJ1-1, with D maybe TRBD1 (5 bases). The CDR3 sequence is 14 residues long. V lost 7 bases, J lost 0 bases, and 12 bases lay in between. Looked up from germline, CDR1 is MDHEN and CDR2 is SYDVKM. CDR3 coding DNA: TGTGCCAGCACCCGGGACGGAATGAACACTGAAGCTTTCTTT. It is translated as CASTRDGMNTEAFF.

The rearrangement joins TRBV19 to TRBJ1-1; 7 bases are shared with TRBD1. The germline CDR1 and CDR2 sequences are LNHDA and SQIVND (reference sequence). With V trimmed by 6 bases and J by 2 bases, 18 bases remained unmatched. The CDR3 runs to 18 residues. CDR3 in amino acids: CASSKGQPPPPGNTEAFF. The DNA for the CDR3 is TGTGCCAGTAGCAAGGGACAGCCCCCGCCTCCCGGTAACACTGAAGCTTTCTTT.

The chain carries TRBV27 and TRBJ2-3; no clear D gene. The V end was cut by 4 bases, the J end by 1 base, with 12 bases between. This CDR3 is built from 15 residues. Germline CDR1 reads MNHEY; CDR2 reads SMNVEV (reference sequence). The CDR3 DNA reads TGTGCCAGCAGTTCCAGACCACGGGGCACAGATACGCAGTATTTT. It translates to CASSSRPRGTDTQYF.

This clone has just one count. This chain links TRBV28 with TRBJ2-1, with 11 bases lining up with TRBD2. The V gene end was trimmed by 6 bases and the J gene end by 2 bases; junction bases not matched to a gene: 9. Per germline, CDR1 MDHEN and CDR2 SYDVKM. The CDR3 is 17 amino acids. The CDR3 region has the DNA TGTGCCAGCAGCTCCGATAGCGGGGGGGCCCCCTACAATGAGCAGTTCTTC. Translation: CASSSDSGGAPYNEQFF.

The chain uses TRBV30 and TRBJ1-2; D is ambiguous. V was cut by 0 bases and J by 7 bases, with 12 bases left in between. Per the germline V gene, CDR1 is GTSNPN and CDR2 is SVGIG (reference sequence). The CDR3 consists of 13 residues. As DNA, the CDR3 is TGTGCCTGGAGTGTGGAGTTCGGGAGTGGCTACACCTTC. Its translation is CAWSVEFGSGYTF.

The chain couples TRBV5-6 to TRBJ2-2; D is perhaps TRBD1 or TRBD2 (5 bases each). This CDR3 is 15 amino acids long. Trimming removed 1 base from V and 5 bases from J, with 12 bases in between. CDR1 is SGHDT, CDR2 YYEEEE, per germline. The CDR3 is CASSLWGRLTGELFF. CDR3 nucleotides: TGTGCCAGCAGCTTGTGGGGGAGATTAACCGGGGAGCTGTTTTTT.

The chain couples TRBV28 to TRBJ1-2, with TRBD1 matching over 8 bases. The CDR3 loop spans 15 amino acids. CDR1 MDHEN and CDR2 SYDVKM come from the germline V gene. V trimming: 5 bases; J trimming: 4 bases; junction bases outside the gene matches: 9. CDR3 nucleotide sequence: TGTGCCAGCAGTACCTACAGGGGGGCGATCTATGGCTACACCTTC. Translated: CASSTYRGAIYGYTF.